The text below deals with one TCR beta chain. Sequenced by immunoSEQ multiplex PCR; TCRdb stores in-frame clones only, minus some. This table has about 44,000 clones, around 90% appearing once. This sample was included in a study of blood T cell repertoires in COVID-19. Across the whole study: T cells, B-cell-depleted T cells, or PBMCs provided the cDNA or gDNA that served as material.

The sequenced sample was peripheral blood. The sequence was obtained from a woman aged 80 or over in a cohort sampled during active or convalescent COVID-19.

The CDR3 nucleotides read TGTGCCAGCAGCTTGGGACAGGGGGCCGGTGAGCAGTTCTTC. It yields the protein CASSLGQGAGEQFF. J is TRBJ2-1 and V is TRBV7-9; 12 bases agree with TRBD1. CDR3 size: 14 residues. Germline loops: CDR1 SEHNR, CDR2 FQNEAQ (reference sequence). V dropped 3 bases and J dropped 9; count of bases not matched to a gene: 3.